This entry describes one T cell receptor (beta chain). With 60 Vbeta and 13 Jbeta primers, the PCR was carried out. Sequencing was performed with immunoSEQ multiplex PCR; in TCRdb, only in-frame clones are kept and a portion is missing. This sample has 150,000 to 200,000 clones; 80% occur once, and the top ten carry roughly 14%. These data are taken from a study of cytomegalovirus exposure and HLA in healthy donors. The V end was cut by 2 bases, the J end by 2 bases, with 15 bases between. The CDR3 has 16 residues. Germline values: CDR1 MNHNY, CDR2 SVGAGI (reference sequence). V usage is TRBV6-6 and J usage is TRBJ1-2, with D hard to call. The sequence was obtained from a woman aged 40 to 50 in good health and CMV-seronegative. Source material: PBMCs. The CDR3 reads CASSYPGTDINYGYTF. CDR3 nucleotide sequence: TGTGCCAGCAGTTACCCGGGAACAGATATAAACTATGGCTACACCTTC.